Below, one T cell receptor beta chain is given with its context. The antigen is undetermined. The time point here: persistent/refractory GD, antithyroid drugs over 5 years with positive TRAb. RNA from PBMCs was the source of the TCR library. The entry originates in a study of regulatory T cells in long-lasting Graves disease. Arm-PCR with iRepertoire HTBI primers amplified the CDR3 regions for these TCR beta libraries. TCRdb re-derived calls from the multiplex PCR reads in MiXCR, one entry per CDR3 protein. The data show 450,000 or so distinct CDR3 sequences, less than 25% seen once. The CDR3 contains 13 residues. Looked up from germline, CDR1 is SGDLS and CDR2 is YYNGEE. V shed 3 bases and J shed 5 bases, with 11 bases lying between them. Whole-study results and caveats: Comparison showed that persistent patients shared more public clonotypes (about 2,700) than new patients (approximately 870). There was favoring of TRBV28, TRBJ1-2 and TRBJ2-5 in persistent disease.

The receptor comes from a female donor with Graves disease. V and J are TRBV9 and TRBJ1-1; D is undetermined. The material sequenced was peripheral blood mononuclear cells (PBMCs), taken when the disease was refractory, from a patient treated with antithyroid drugs. CDR3 sequence (DNA): TGTGCCAGCAGCGCCGAGGAAGGTACTGAAGCTTTCTTT. It translates to CASSAEEGTEAFF.